A single sample is the source of the 8 T cell receptor beta chains below, sequenced in a study of cytomegalovirus exposure and HLA in healthy donors. Amplification used 60 Vbeta primers and 13 Jbeta primers. The method was immunoSEQ multiplex PCR; TCRdb's version includes in-frame clones alone and lacks a portion of them. The sample lists approximately 190,000 clones; around 83% were seen once. What was sequenced was PBMCs. These receptors originate from a young woman in good health and CMV-seronegative.

V and J are TRBV19 and TRBJ2-1; 9 nucleotides match TRBD2. Germline V lookup: CDR1 LNHDA, CDR2 SQIVND (reference sequence). This CDR3 region has 16 residues. The V segment lost 3 bases and the J segment 2 bases; nucleotides outside the gene matches: 5. CDR3 sequence: CASSIQAGGTYNEQFF. In DNA, the CDR3 is TGTGCCAGTAGTATCCAGGCGGGAGGGACCTACAATGAGCAGTTCTTC.

The V and J genes are TRBV28 and TRBJ1-4, with 7 bases identical to TRBD1. Per germline, CDR1 MDHEN and CDR2 SYDVKM. The junction had 18 bases not matched to a gene; V was cut back by 4 bases and J by 1 base. The CDR3 has 20 amino acids. In DNA form, the CDR3 reads TGTGCCAGCAGTTCCCTTATTGGAGGGGGCCGATTGCGAACTAATGAAAAACTGTTTTTT. It yields the protein CASSSLIGGGRLRTNEKLFF.

The chain carries TRBV5-1 and TRBJ1-1, with D possibly matching TRBD1 (6 bases). The length of the CDR3 is 13 residues. V dropped 8 bases and J dropped 1 base, with 12 bases sitting between them. Germline CDR1 and CDR2: SGHRS and YFSETQ. In DNA, the CDR3 is TGCGCCAGTAGAGAAGGGGGGAACACTGAAGCTTTCTTT. It yields the protein CASREGGNTEAFF.

The V call is TRBV19, the J call TRBJ2-7, with TRBD2 matching 12 bases. The germline gives CDR1 LNHDA, CDR2 SQIVND (reference sequence). V lost 4 bases and J lost 3; bases outside the gene matches: 4. The CDR3 totals 15 residues. The CDR3 protein is CASSTPGLAGYEQYF. CDR3 bases: TGTGCCAGTAGTACTCCGGGACTAGCGGGCTACGAGCAGTACTTC.

There are a few counts of this clone. This chain links TRBV4-1 with TRBJ2-7; the D gene is possibly TRBD2 (6 bases). The V gene's germline CDR1 is MGHRA and CDR2 YSYEKL. The CDR3 has 13 amino acids. Trimming shortened V by 0 bases and J by 5 bases, and 8 bases separated the two germline ends. The CDR3, as DNA: TGCGCCAGCAGCCAAGATGGAGGGGACGAGCAGTACTTC. This sequence encodes CASSQDGGDEQYF.

This chain links TRBV5-1 with TRBJ1-1; tentative D call: TRBD1 (6 bases). CDR1 and CDR2 (germline): SGHRS, YFSETQ. The CDR3 has 15 residues. V lost 5 bases to trimming and J lost 4 bases, with 18 bases between them. The CDR3 region is CASRFIGGGGTEAFF. CDR3 in DNA: TGCGCCAGCAGGTTCATTGGGGGCGGGGGCACTGAAGCTTTCTTT.

This chain links TRBV7-9 with TRBJ2-7, with a weak D call TRBD1 (6 bases). The length of the CDR3 is 13 residues. Germline V gene data show CDR1 as SEHNR and CDR2 as FQNEAQ (reference sequence). V shed 3 bases and J shed 4 bases, with 10 bases lying between them. This chain's CDR3 is CASSFPGQYEQYF. CDR3 nucleotide sequence: TGTGCCAGCAGCTTCCCCGGACAGTACGAGCAGTACTTC.

The chain recombines TRBV9 with TRBJ2-1; no reliable D call. Trimming left V 1 base short and J 7 bases short, with 6 bases between. The CDR3 has 12 amino acids. The germline CDR1 and CDR2 sequences are SGDLS and YYNGEE. CDR3 DNA sequence: TGTGCCAGCAGCGTACCCGGGAATGAGCAGTTCTTC. It is translated as CASSVPGNEQFF.